This TCR beta chain originates from a study of blood T cell dynamics during melanoma immunotherapy. On the study more broadly: First-line therapy was either pembrolizumab or nivolumab with ipilimumab for metastatic melanoma. Findings and caveats of the study: It remained unknown if the driving T cell clones were melanoma-specific.

This CDR3 region has 18 residues. Germline assignment: CDR1 SGHKS and CDR2 YYEKEE (reference sequence). Trimming cost V 3 bases and J 3 bases, with 25 bases left between them. Concerning this clone: Its antigen is undetermined.

Time point described: pre-treatment baseline. At 12 weeks after first infusion, RECIST 1.1 defined response for most patients. Assay: immunoSEQ multiplex PCR; the TCRdb copy retains only in-frame clones and omits some. This sample has 6,300 or so clones, with 92% found just once. The sequence was collected from a human donor with melanoma. V is TRBV5-5 and J is TRBJ2-7; no reliable D call. The sample was cell-free DNA from blood, taken from a patient treated with checkpoint blockade. DNA of the CDR3: TGTGCCAGCAGCTCGAGAGCGTCCCGGACCATGACCTACTACGAGCAGTACTTC. It is translated as CASSSRASRTMTYYEQYF.